One and the same sample provided the 29 T cell receptor beta chains below, sequenced in a study of blood T cell repertoires in COVID-19. Repertoires were generated with immunoSEQ multiplex PCR, while TCRdb's copy carries only in-frame clones and drops some. The data show 450,000 or so clones, with roughly 90% seen just once and about 1.4% held by the top ten. The sequenced sample consisted of peripheral blood. These receptors all come from a woman aged 35 to 49 with COVID-19, enrolled during active disease.

The chain is built from TRBV5-4 and TRBJ1-2; D gene unclear. This CDR3 is 14 amino acids long. The germline V gene encodes CDR1 SGHNT and CDR2 YYREEE (reference sequence). V was clipped by 0 bases and J by 6 bases, with 12 bases between them. The CDR3 is CASSLVQHHHGYTF. For the CDR3, the DNA is TGTGCCAGCAGCTTGGTACAGCACCACCATGGCTACACCTTC.

V gene TRBV5-1 combines with J gene TRBJ1-1, with 9 bases matching TRBD1. The CDR3 runs to 15 residues. Trimming at V came to 4 bases and at J to 7 bases, leaving 11 bases not matched to a gene. Germline lookup yields CDR1 SGHRS and CDR2 YFSETQ. CDR3: CASSNSGTGTREAFF. In DNA, the CDR3 is TGCGCCAGCAGCAACTCCGGGACAGGGACTCGTGAAGCTTTCTTT.

This clone was seen just once. The rearrangement joins TRBV7-3 to TRBJ2-7, with D hard to call. Germline loops: CDR1 SGHTA, CDR2 FQGTGA. Trimming took off 2 bases at V and 1 base at J, with 6 bases between the two ends. The CDR3 is made up of 13 amino acids. CDR3: CASSLADSYEQYF. The CDR3 DNA follows: TGTGCCAGCAGCTTAGCGGATTCCTACGAGCAGTACTTC.

The V and J genes are TRBV7-2 and TRBJ1-3; D gene unclear. This CDR3 is built from 15 residues. Trimming stripped 2 bases from V and 2 bases from J, with 10 bases between. Germline CDR1 and CDR2: SGHTA and FQGNSA. CDR3 amino acids: CASSLMELPGNTIYF. CDR3 nucleotide sequence: TGTGCCAGCAGCTTAATGGAGCTGCCTGGAAACACCATATATTTT.

The chain combines TRBV19 with TRBJ2-1; D perhaps matches TRBD2 (5 bases). Between the trimmed V and J ends, which lost 4 bases and 7 bases, there was a span of 11 bases. Germline CDR1 is LNHDA and CDR2 is SQIVND (reference sequence). The CDR3 is made up of 13 amino acids. DNA of the CDR3: TGTGCCAGTAGTACGGGGAATTGGAATGAGCAGTTCTTC. This translates into CASSTGNWNEQFF.

J is TRBJ2-1 and V is TRBV5-4, with D tentatively TRBD2 (5 bases). From germline, CDR1 is SGHNT and CDR2 YYREEE (reference sequence). V was cut by 7 bases and J by 12 bases, with 14 bases left in between. The CDR3 length is 11 residues. The CDR3 here is CASGLRVGQFF. For the CDR3, the DNA is TGTGCCAGCGGGCTGAGGGTGGGGCAGTTCTTC.

The J gene is TRBJ1-5, the V gene TRBV3-1 (or the pseudogene TRBV3-2), with 10 bases that match TRBD1. Germline V gene lookup returns CDR1 LGHDT and CDR2 YNNKEL (reference sequence). The CDR3 spans 17 residues. Trimming cost V 4 bases and J 0 bases; bases outside gene matches: 6. The DNA for the CDR3 is TGTGCCAGCAGCCCGGGGACAGGGGTCTATAGCAATCAGCCCCAGCATTTT. Translation gives CASSPGTGVYSNQPQHF.

In this sample, this clone turned up once. V and J are TRBV28 and TRBJ1-2, with 7 bases aligning to TRBD1. CDR1 and CDR2 (germline): MDHEN, SYDVKM. The CDR3 contains 12 residues. V gave up 2 bases and J gave up 8 bases; unmatched junction bases: 2. CDR3 residues: CASSLTGEGYTF. The CDR3 coding sequence is TGTGCCAGCAGTTTAACAGGGGAAGGCTACACCTTC.

The genes are TRBV7-6 and TRBJ1-1; 7 nucleotides agree with TRBD1. CDR1 is SGHVS, CDR2 FNYEAQ, per germline. J was trimmed by 4 bases and V by 5 bases; bases with no gene match: 10. The length of the CDR3 is 15 residues. CDR3 loop: CASSALTGAVTEAFF. The DNA of the CDR3 is TGTGCCAGCAGCGCCTTAACAGGGGCGGTCACTGAAGCTTTCTTT.

This clone was seen only once. The rearrangement uses TRBV5-5 and TRBJ1-1; TRBD1 is a possible D gene (6 bases). Trimming shortened V by 0 bases and J by 4 bases, and 7 bases separated the two germline ends. The CDR3 loop spans 13 amino acids. Germline V lookup: CDR1 SGHKS, CDR2 YYEKEE (reference sequence). CDR3 nucleotides: TGTGCCAGCAGCTTGGTGGACAGCACTGAAGCTTTCTTT. Translated: CASSLVDSTEAFF.

On this clone itself: Other DNA variants within this sample encode the same CDR3. The chain uses TRBV28 and TRBJ1-5; D might be TRBD1 (5 bases). The CDR3 runs to 14 residues. Germline V gives CDR1 MDHEN, CDR2 SYDVKM. V shed 6 bases and J shed 4 bases, with 13 bases lying between them. The CDR3 protein is CASSSPGGNQPQHF. Here the CDR3 DNA reads TGTGCCAGCAGCTCTCCCGGGGGTAATCAGCCCCAGCATTTT. Drawing the rest from reference TRBV28 and TRBJ1-5, the complete variable domain is DVKVTQSSRYLVKRTGEKVFLECVQDMDHENMFWYRQDPGLGLRLIYFSYDVKMKEKGDIPEGYSVSREKKERFSLILESASTNQTSMYLCASSSPGGNQPQHFGDGTRLSIL.

The rearrangement uses TRBV6-1 and TRBJ1-5; tentative D call: TRBD1 (5 bases). The CDR3 is 14 amino acids. V was pared by 3 bases and J by 4 bases, with 10 bases between. Per the germline V gene, CDR1 is MNHNS and CDR2 is SASEGT. As DNA, the CDR3 is TGTGCCAGCAGTGATCAGGGAATAAATCAGCCCCAGCATTTT. It codes for CASSDQGINQPQHF.

This sequence joins TRBV6-2 or TRBV6-3 and TRBJ2-7, with D maybe TRBD2 (6 bases). The CDR3 spans 11 residues. V shed 4 bases and J shed 9 bases, with 10 bases lying between them. Looked up from germline, CDR1 is MNHEY and CDR2 is SVGEGT. This CDR3 reads CASSSEGRQYF. The CDR3 region has the DNA TGTGCCAGCAGTTCGGAGGGGAGGCAGTACTTC.

CDR3 in amino acids: CASSEGQGEVKLFF. Here the CDR3 DNA reads TGTGCCAGCAGCGAGGGACAGGGGGAGGTAAAACTGTTTTTT. The V and J genes are TRBV9 and TRBJ1-4; 11 bases line up with TRBD1. Trimming at V came to 3 bases and at J to 10 bases, leaving 5 bases not matched to a gene. There are 14 residues in the CDR3. CDR1 is SGDLS and CDR2 is YYNGEE in the germline V gene.

In its sample, this clone was seen once. The rearrangement links TRBV14 to TRBJ2-2, with D unclear. Trimming removed 4 bases from V and 4 bases from J, with 7 bases in between. The CDR3 has 13 amino acids. Germline CDR1 and CDR2: SGHDN and FVKESK. The CDR3 spells CASSRYSTGELFF. The CDR3 DNA follows: TGTGCCAGCAGCCGTTACTCCACCGGGGAGCTGTTTTTT.

This sequence joins TRBV20-1 and TRBJ2-5; 8 bases map to TRBD2. Germline V lookup: CDR1 DFQATT, CDR2 SNEGSKA (reference sequence). There are 15 residues in the CDR3. J gave up 4 bases and V 3 bases, and 10 bases lay outside the gene matches. CDR3 DNA: TGCAGTGCTAGTATGATAGCGGGATTGCCAGAGACCCAGTACTTC. Amino acids: CSASMIAGLPETQYF.

This chain joins TRBV5-4 and TRBJ1-1; D gene unclear. CDR1 SGHNT and CDR2 YYREEE come from the germline V gene (reference sequence). Trimming shortened V by 0 bases and J by 8 bases, and 11 bases separated the two germline ends. The CDR3 contains 13 residues. CDR3 nucleotide sequence: TGTGCCAGCAGCTTGGTGGCAGGCGGGGAAGCTTTCTTT. This gives the protein CASSLVAGGEAFF.

This sequence joins TRBV2 and TRBJ2-7, with no clear D. The V gene lost 3 bases and the J gene lost 4 bases, with 13 bases spanning the gap. The CDR3 runs to 14 residues. Per the germline V gene, CDR1 is SNHLY and CDR2 is FYNNEI. The CDR3 DNA follows: TGTGCCAGCAGTGAGGCAGGCCGAGAGTACGAGCAGTACTTC. It codes for CASSEAGREYEQYF. The full variable domain, with the rest looked up from reference TRBV2 and TRBJ2-7, is EPEVTQTPSHQVTQMGQEVILRCVPISNHLYFYWYRQILGQKVEFLVSFYNNEISEKSEIFDDQFSVERPDGSNFTLKIRSTKLEDSAMYFCASSEAGREYEQYFGPGTRLTVT.

This chain uses TRBV7-8 with TRBJ1-3; D not certain. This CDR3 comprises 15 residues. Trimming pared 3 bases from V and 1 base from J, leaving 10 bases between. From germline, CDR1 is SGHVS and CDR2 FQNEAQ. CDR3 residues: CASSFLLVSGNTIYF. The CDR3 coding sequence is TGTGCCAGCAGCTTCCTACTGGTATCTGGAAACACCATATATTTT.

V is TRBV24-1 and J is TRBJ1-2, with D unclear. The CDR3 length is 13 residues. V lost 0 bases and J 8 bases, leaving 9 bases between the germline ends. CDR1 KGHDR and CDR2 SFDVKD come from the germline V gene. The CDR3 DNA reads as TGTGCCACCAGTGATTTGACTATCGAGGGCTACACCTTC. The encoded protein is CATSDLTIEGYTF.

The gene calls are TRBV4-3 and TRBJ1-3; no reliable D call. The CDR3 covers 15 residues. Germline values: CDR1 LGHNA, CDR2 YSLEER. V lost 1 base to trimming and J lost 0 bases, with 7 bases between them. CDR3 in DNA: TGCGCCAGCAGCCAAGGAGAGTACTCTGGAAACACCATATATTTT. Its protein is CASSQGEYSGNTIYF.

This chain joins TRBV5-5 and TRBJ1-2, with 8 nucleotides matching TRBD1. The germline V gene encodes CDR1 SGHKS and CDR2 YYEKEE (reference sequence). After removal of 4 bases from V and 8 bases from J, the junction contained 7 bases not matched to a gene. There are 13 residues in the CDR3. CDR3 region: CASSLFTGGGYTF. CDR3 DNA: TGTGCCAGCAGCCTCTTTACAGGGGGAGGCTACACCTTC.

This clone came up a few times. The chain carries TRBV10-3 and TRBJ2-7; D is unresolved. With 2 bases removed from V and 1 base from J, the gap between germline ends came to 6 bases. The CDR3 has 13 residues. The germline gives CDR1 ENHRY, CDR2 SYGVKD. The CDR3 is CAISEQESYEQYF. DNA for the CDR3: TGTGCCATCAGTGAGCAGGAATCCTACGAGCAGTACTTC.

In DNA, the CDR3 is TGTGCCAGCAGTTTATCCGCTGGAAACACCATATATTTT. It specifies CASSLSAGNTIYF. The chain uses TRBV27 and TRBJ1-3; D remains ambiguous. Per germline, CDR1 MNHEY and CDR2 SMNVEV (reference sequence). The CDR3 is 13 residues long. With 0 bases removed from V and 2 bases from J, the gap between germline ends came to 2 bases.

This rearrangement joins TRBV7-2 to TRBJ2-2; no reliable D call. The V gene's germline CDR1 is SGHTA and CDR2 FQGNSA. The CDR3 is made up of 15 amino acids. The V gene lost 5 bases and the J gene lost 1 base, with 11 bases spanning the gap. The CDR3 DNA reads TGTGCCAGCAGCCAGGTCCAATGGAACACCGGGGAGCTGTTTTTT. Translating it yields CASSQVQWNTGELFF.

This CDR3 is CASSPGRGGYGYTF. The CDR3 region has the DNA TGTGCCAGCAGCCCTGGCAGAGGAGGCTATGGCTACACCTTC. The chain employs TRBV14 and TRBJ1-2; no clear D. Trimming pared 4 bases from V and 4 bases from J, leaving 13 bases between. Germline lookup yields CDR1 SGHDN and CDR2 FVKESK. The length of the CDR3 is 14 residues.

The CDR3: CASTPRDYQNTGELFF. The DNA for the CDR3 is TGTGCCAGCACCCCCCGGGACTATCAGAACACCGGGGAGCTGTTTTTT. The rearrangement uses TRBV28 and TRBJ2-2; 7 nucleotides line up with TRBD2. The CDR3 sequence is 16 residues long. V shed 7 bases and J 1 base; nucleotides not matched to a gene: 9. The germline V gene encodes CDR1 MDHEN and CDR2 SYDVKM.

The chain joins TRBV28 to TRBJ1-6, with 7 bases lining up with TRBD1. The CDR3 is 17 residues long. The germline V gene encodes CDR1 MDHEN and CDR2 SYDVKM. V shed 5 bases, J shed 0 bases, and the junction held 7 bases outside the gene matches. The CDR3, as DNA: TGTGCCAGCAGTGCCCGGGACAGATCCTCCTATAATTCACCCCTCCACTTT. Amino acids: CASSARDRSSYNSPLHF.

In regard to this clone: The same CDR3 is also encoded by other DNA sequences in this sample. This chain uses TRBV7-3 with TRBJ1-6, with D maybe TRBD1 (6 bases). With 1 base removed from V and 1 base from J, the gap between germline ends came to 8 bases. The CDR3 loop spans 16 amino acids. CDR1 and CDR2 from the germline V gene are SGHTA and FQGTGA. As DNA, the CDR3 is TGTGCCAGCAGCTTAAGAGGGGGTTCCTATAATTCACCCCTCCACTTT. This encodes CASSLRGGSYNSPLHF.